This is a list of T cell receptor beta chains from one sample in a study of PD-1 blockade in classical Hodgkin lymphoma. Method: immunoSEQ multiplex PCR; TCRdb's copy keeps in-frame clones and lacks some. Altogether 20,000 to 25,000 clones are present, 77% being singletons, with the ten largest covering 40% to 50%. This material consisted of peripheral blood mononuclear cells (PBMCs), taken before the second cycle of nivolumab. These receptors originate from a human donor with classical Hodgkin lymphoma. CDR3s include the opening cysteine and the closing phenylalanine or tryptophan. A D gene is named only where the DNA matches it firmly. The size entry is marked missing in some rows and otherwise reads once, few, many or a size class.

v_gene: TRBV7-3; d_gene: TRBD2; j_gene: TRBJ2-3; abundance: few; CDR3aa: CASSAITSGLASDTQYF; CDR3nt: TGTGCCAGCAGCGCGATTACTAGCGGGCTCGCCTCAGATACGCAGTATTTT
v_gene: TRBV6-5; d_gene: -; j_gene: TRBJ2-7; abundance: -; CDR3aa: CASRASGRLYEQYF; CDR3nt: TGTGCCAGCCGCGCGAGTGGCAGGCTCTACGAGCAGTACTTC
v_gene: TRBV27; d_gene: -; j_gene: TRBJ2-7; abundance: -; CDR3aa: CASSSPAGGVYEQYF; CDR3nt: TGTGCCAGCAGTTCCCCGGCAGGGGGGGTTTACGAGCAGTACTTC
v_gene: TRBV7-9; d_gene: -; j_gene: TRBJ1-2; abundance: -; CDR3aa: CASSFYRDEGYGYTF; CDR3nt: TGTGCCAGCAGCTTCTACAGGGATGAGGGCTATGGCTACACCTTC
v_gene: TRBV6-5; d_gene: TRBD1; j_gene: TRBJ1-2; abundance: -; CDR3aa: CASSYEQGYGYTF; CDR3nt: TGTGCCAGCAGTTACGAACAGGGGTATGGCTACACCTTC
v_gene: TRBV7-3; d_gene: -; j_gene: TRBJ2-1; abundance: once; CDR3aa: CASSRRNMDEQFF; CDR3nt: TGTGCCAGCAGCCGACGGAACATGGATGAGCAGTTCTTC
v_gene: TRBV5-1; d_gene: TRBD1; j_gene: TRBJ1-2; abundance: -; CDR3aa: CASSGTGGSVYGYTF; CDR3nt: TGCGCCAGCAGCGGAACAGGGGGTAGCGTCTATGGCTACACCTTC
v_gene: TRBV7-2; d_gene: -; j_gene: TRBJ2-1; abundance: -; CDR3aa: CASSPRARYNEQFF; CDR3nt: TGTGCCAGCAGCCCCCGGGCCCGATACAATGAGCAGTTCTTC
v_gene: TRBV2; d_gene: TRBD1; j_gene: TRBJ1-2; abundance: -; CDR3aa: CASSEDRGLYGYTF; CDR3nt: TGTGCCAGCAGTGAGGACAGGGGACTCTATGGCTACACCTTC
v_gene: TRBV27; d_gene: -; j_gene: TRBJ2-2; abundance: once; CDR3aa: CASSLGGLGELFF; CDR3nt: TGTGCCAGCAGTTTGGGGGGACTCGGGGAGCTGTTTTTT
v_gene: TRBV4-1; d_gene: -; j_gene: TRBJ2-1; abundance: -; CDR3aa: CAAGGQREYNEQFF; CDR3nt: TGCGCCGCTGGGGGCCAAAGAGAGTACAATGAGCAGTTCTTC
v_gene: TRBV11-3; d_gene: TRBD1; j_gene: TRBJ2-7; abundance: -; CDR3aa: CASSLDNLRTGVEEQYF; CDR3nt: TGTGCCAGCAGCTTAGATAACCTCAGGACAGGGGTGGAAGAGCAGTACTTC
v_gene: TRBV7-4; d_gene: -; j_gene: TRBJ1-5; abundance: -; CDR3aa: CASSLGPNQPQHF; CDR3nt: TGTGCCAGCAGCTTGGGACCCAATCAGCCCCAGCATTTT
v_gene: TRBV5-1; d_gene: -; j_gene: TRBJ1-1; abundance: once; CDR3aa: CASSLRMGGGTEAFF; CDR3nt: TGCGCCAGCAGCTTGCGGATGGGAGGGGGCACTGAAGCTTTCTTT
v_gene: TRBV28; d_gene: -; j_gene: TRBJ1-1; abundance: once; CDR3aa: CASSLLKETSGAFF; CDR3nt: TGTGCCAGCAGCCTACTAAAAGAGACCTCTGGGGCTTTCTTT
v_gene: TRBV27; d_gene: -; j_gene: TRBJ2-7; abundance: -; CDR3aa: CASSLSQGQSYEQYF; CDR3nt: TGTGCCAGCAGTTTAAGTCAGGGCCAATCCTACGAGCAGTACTTC
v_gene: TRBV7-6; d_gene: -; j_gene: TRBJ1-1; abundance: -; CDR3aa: CASSSTPTDPGTEAFF; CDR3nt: TGTGCCAGCAGCTCAACCCCGACGGATCCGGGCACTGAAGCTTTCTTT
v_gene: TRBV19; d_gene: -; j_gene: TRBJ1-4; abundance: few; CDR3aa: CATSRGTNEKLFF; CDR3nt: TGTGCCACGAGCCGGGGAACTAATGAAAAACTGTTTTTT
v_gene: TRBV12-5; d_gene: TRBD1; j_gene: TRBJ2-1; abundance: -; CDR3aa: CASADGTGSFNEQFF; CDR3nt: TGTGCTAGTGCCGACGGGACAGGTTCCTTTAATGAGCAGTTCTTC
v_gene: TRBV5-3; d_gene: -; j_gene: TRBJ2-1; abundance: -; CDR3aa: CARSLVGRPGNEQFF; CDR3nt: TGTGCCAGAAGCTTGGTGGGACGCCCAGGCAATGAGCAGTTCTTC
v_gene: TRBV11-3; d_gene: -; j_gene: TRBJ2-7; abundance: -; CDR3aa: CASSLDFPSYEQYF; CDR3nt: TGTGCCAGCAGCTTGGACTTCCCCTCCTACGAGCAGTACTTC
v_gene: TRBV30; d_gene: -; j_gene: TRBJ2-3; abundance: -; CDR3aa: CAWSYGNTDTQYF; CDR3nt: TGTGCCTGGAGTTACGGGAACACAGATACGCAGTATTTT
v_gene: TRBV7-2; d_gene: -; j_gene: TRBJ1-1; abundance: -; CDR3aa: CASSTGPHLGAFF; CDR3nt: TGTGCCAGCAGCACCGGACCCCACCTCGGGGCTTTCTTT
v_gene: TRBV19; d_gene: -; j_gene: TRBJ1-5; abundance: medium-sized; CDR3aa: CASTGTPHQPQHF; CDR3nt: TGTGCCAGTACCGGGACTCCGCATCAGCCCCAGCATTTT
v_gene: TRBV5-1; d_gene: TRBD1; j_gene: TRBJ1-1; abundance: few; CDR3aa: CASSLVTGQVNTEAFF; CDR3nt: TGCGCCAGCAGCTTGGTGACGGGACAGGTCAACACTGAAGCTTTCTTT
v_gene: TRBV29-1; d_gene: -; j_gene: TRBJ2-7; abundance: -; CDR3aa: CSVEGPGQEVGRVYEQYF; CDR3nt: TGCAGCGTTGAAGGACCGGGACAGGAGGTCGGGAGGGTATACGAGCAGTACTTC
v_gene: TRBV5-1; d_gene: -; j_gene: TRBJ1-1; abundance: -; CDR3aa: CASSPGQNTEAFF; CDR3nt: TGCGCCAGCAGCCCCGGACAGAACACTGAAGCTTTCTTT
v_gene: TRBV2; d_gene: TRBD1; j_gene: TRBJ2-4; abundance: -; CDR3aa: CASSENLGQEVWAKNIQYF; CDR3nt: TGTGCCAGCAGTGAAAATCTGGGACAGGAGGTTTGGGCCAAAAACATTCAGTACTTC
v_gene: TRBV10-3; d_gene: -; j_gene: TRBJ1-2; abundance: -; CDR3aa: CAISDRGGGYTF; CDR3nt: TGTGCCATCAGTGACAGGGGAGGAGGCTACACCTTC
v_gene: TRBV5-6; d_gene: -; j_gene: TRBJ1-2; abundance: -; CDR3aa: CASSSDENYGYTF; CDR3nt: TGTGCCAGCAGCTCGGACGAGAACTATGGCTACACCTTC
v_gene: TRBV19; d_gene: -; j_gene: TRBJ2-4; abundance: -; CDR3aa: CASSIQLAKNIQYF; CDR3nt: TGTGCCAGTAGTATCCAGTTAGCCAAAAACATTCAGTACTTC
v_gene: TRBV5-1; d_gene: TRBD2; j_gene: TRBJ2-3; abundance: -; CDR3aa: CASSGGLAGTHTDTQYF; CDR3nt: TGCGCCAGCAGCGGGGGACTAGCGGGGACTCACACAGATACGCAGTATTTT
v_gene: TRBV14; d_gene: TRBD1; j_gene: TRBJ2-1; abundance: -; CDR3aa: CASRAQGVSYNEQFF; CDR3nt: TGTGCCAGCAGGGCCCAGGGGGTCTCCTACAATGAGCAGTTCTTC
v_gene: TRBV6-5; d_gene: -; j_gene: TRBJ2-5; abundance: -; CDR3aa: CASSYDFVRQETQYF; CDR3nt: TGTGCCAGCAGTTATGATTTTGTCAGACAAGAGACCCAGTACTTC
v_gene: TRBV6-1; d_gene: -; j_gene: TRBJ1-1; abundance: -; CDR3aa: CASSEKGGRTEAFF; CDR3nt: TGTGCCAGCAGTGAAAAGGGGGGGAGGACTGAAGCTTTCTTT
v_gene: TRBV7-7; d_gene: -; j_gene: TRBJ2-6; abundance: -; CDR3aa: CASSVPIVPQSRANVLTF; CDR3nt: TGTGCCAGCAGCGTGCCGATAGTGCCACAAAGTCGGGCCAACGTCCTGACTTTC
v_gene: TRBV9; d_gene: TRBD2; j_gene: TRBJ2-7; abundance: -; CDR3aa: CASNRGGGGYEQYF; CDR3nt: TGTGCCAGCAACAGAGGTGGGGGGGGCTACGAGCAGTACTTC
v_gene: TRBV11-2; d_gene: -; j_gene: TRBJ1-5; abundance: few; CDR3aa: CASSFVQDSNQPQHF; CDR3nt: TGTGCCAGCAGCTTCGTACAGGATAGCAATCAGCCCCAGCATTTT
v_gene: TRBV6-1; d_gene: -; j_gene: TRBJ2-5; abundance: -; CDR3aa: CASPPGPRKTQYF; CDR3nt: TGTGCCAGCCCTCCCGGCCCAAGGAAGACCCAGTACTTC
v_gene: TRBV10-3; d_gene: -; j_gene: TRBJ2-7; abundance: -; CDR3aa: CAISGRGTGLYEQYF; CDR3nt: TGTGCCATCAGTGGGCGGGGGACAGGACTTTACGAGCAGTACTTC
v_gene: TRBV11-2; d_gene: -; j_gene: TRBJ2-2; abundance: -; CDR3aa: CASSWPLGSEYTGELFF; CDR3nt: TGTGCCAGCAGCTGGCCCCTAGGGAGCGAGTACACCGGGGAGCTGTTTTTT
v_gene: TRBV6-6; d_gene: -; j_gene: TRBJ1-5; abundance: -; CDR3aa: CASSYEMDQPQHF; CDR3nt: TGTGCCAGCAGTTACGAGATGGATCAGCCCCAGCATTTT
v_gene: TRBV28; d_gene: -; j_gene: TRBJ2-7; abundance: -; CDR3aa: CASSVLGSNSYEQYF; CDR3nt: TGTGCCAGCAGTGTCCTGGGCAGCAACTCCTACGAGCAGTACTTC